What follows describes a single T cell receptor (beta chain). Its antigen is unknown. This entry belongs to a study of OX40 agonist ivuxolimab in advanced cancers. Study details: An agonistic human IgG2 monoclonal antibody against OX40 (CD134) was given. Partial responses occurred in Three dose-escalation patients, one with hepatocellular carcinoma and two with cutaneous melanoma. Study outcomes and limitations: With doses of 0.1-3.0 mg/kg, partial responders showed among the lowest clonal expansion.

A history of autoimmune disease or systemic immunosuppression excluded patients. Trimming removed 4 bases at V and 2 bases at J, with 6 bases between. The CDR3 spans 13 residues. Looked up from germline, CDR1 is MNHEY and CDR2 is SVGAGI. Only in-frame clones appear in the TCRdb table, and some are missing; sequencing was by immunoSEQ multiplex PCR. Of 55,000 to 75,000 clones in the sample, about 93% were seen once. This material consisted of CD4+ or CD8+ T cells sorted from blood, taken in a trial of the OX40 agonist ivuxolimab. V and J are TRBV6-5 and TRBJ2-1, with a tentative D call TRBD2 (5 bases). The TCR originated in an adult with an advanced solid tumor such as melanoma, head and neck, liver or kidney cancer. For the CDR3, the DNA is TGTGCCAGCAGTTTCGGGACCTACAATGAGCAGTTCTTC. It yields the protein CASSFGTYNEQFF.